The TCR beta chain under discussion was sequenced for a study of CD8+CD57+ T cells in acquired aplastic anemia. About the study: Roughly 3.1 ug was the average amount of DNA from sorted CD4+ and CD8+ cells.

The table lists this clonotype with many counts. The use of genomic DNA as template underpinned the TCR beta VDJ and CDR3 profiling. TCRdb ran MiXCR on the reads and lists one entry per CDR3 protein. The data show 400,000 to 500,000 distinct CDR3 sequences, with 55% to 70% seen just once and 4% held by the top ten. The CDR3 sequence is 13 residues long. Trimming left V 5 bases short and J 1 base short, with 9 bases between. The germline V gene encodes CDR1 SGHTS and CDR2 YDEGEE. The material sequenced was sorted CD4+, CD8+, or CD8+CD57+ T cells (not recorded which) from PBMCs. This TCR was sampled from a human donor in good health, serving as a control. This chain uses TRBV5-8 with TRBJ1-2; D gene unclear. The CDR3 DNA reads TGTGCCAGCAGGCTAGATGTTAACTATGGCTACACCTTC. It encodes CASRLDVNYGYTF.